A single sample gave rise to the 9 T cell receptor beta chains below, sequenced in a study of blood T cell repertoires in COVID-19. Produced via immunoSEQ multiplex PCR; TCRdb's table is partial and in-frame only. The sample lists around 68,000 clones; roughly 87% were seen once. Sequenced: peripheral blood. These receptors came from a woman aged 45 to 65 with acute or convalescent COVID-19.

V is TRBV5-6 and J is TRBJ2-1; 13 positions agree with TRBD2. The CDR3 runs to 15 residues. CDR1 and CDR2 from the germline V gene are SGHDT and YYEEEE. V was pared by 5 bases and J by 7 bases, with 6 bases of the junction left unmatched. CDR3 nucleotide sequence: TGTGCCAGCAGGTCACTAGCGGGAGGGAGGAATGAGCAGTTCTTC. Protein product: CASRSLAGGRNEQFF. Full variable domain (outside the CDR3, taken from reference TRBV5-6 and TRBJ2-1): DAGVTQSPTHLIKTRGQQVTLRCSPKSGHDTVSWYQQALGQGPQFIFQYYEEEERQRGNFPDRFSGHQFPNYSSELNVNALLLGDSALYLCASRSLAGGRNEQFFGPGTRLTVL.

This clone showed up just once. The chain combines TRBV15 with TRBJ1-1; D is possibly TRBD1 (5 bases). Trimming removed 7 bases from V and 1 base from J, with 13 bases in between. Germline CDR1 LNHNV, CDR2 YYDKDF (reference sequence). This CDR3 region has 14 residues. The CDR3 loop is CATKGGATNTEAFF. For the CDR3, the DNA is TGTGCCACCAAGGGTGGGGCCACGAACACTGAAGCTTTCTTT. The full variable domain, in which reference TRBV15 and TRBJ1-1 provide the parts outside the CDR3, is DAMVIQNPRYQVTQFGKPVTLSCSQTLNHNVMYWYQQKSSQAPKLLFHYYDKDFNNEADTPDNFQSRRPNTSFCFLDIRSPGLGDTAMYLCATKGGATNTEAFFGQGTRLTVV.

The chain joins TRBV6-2 or TRBV6-3 to TRBJ2-7, with 10 bases lining up with TRBD2. Germline V gives CDR1 MNHEY, CDR2 SVGEGT. The CDR3 has 17 residues. J lost 2 bases, V lost 4 bases, and 11 bases had no gene match. For the CDR3, the DNA is TGTGCCAGCAGTTTCGAGGCTAGCGGGAGAATTCCCTACGAGCAGTACTTC. It specifies CASSFEASGRIPYEQYF.

The chain has TRBV20-1 and TRBJ2-1, with 9 nucleotides matching TRBD2. The germline CDR1 and CDR2 sequences are DFQATT and SNEGSKA (reference sequence). The CDR3 covers 16 residues. The ends lost 3 bases at V and 3 bases at J; junction bases unmatched: 9. The DNA of the CDR3 is TGCAGTGCTAGTTCCGGTACTAGCGGGCACTACAATGAGCAGTTCTTC. The encoded protein is CSASSGTSGHYNEQFF.

This rearrangement joins TRBV5-5 to TRBJ1-5, with D perhaps TRBD1 (6 bases). Trimming pared 4 bases from V and 1 base from J, leaving 9 bases between. The length of the CDR3 is 14 residues. Looked up from germline, CDR1 is SGHKS and CDR2 is YYEKEE (reference sequence). The CDR3 reads CASSPDSSNQPQHF. DNA of the CDR3: TGTGCCAGCAGCCCGGACAGCAGCAATCAGCCCCAGCATTTT.

J is TRBJ2-5 and V is TRBV9; 9 bases map to TRBD2. The CDR3 sequence is 16 residues long. The germline V gene encodes CDR1 SGDLS and CDR2 YYNGEE. J lost 4 bases, V lost 2 bases, and 9 bases had no gene match. The CDR3 coding sequence is TGTGCCAGCAGCGTGGGCGGGGGGGCCTTAGGAGAGACCCAGTACTTC. Translated: CASSVGGGALGETQYF.

This clone showed up just a few times. The rearrangement uses TRBV27 and TRBJ2-1; the D is unclear. V was trimmed by 3 bases and J by 15 bases, leaving 3 bases between them. The germline CDR1 and CDR2 sequences are MNHEY and SMNVEV (reference sequence). The CDR3 runs to 8 residues. The DNA of the CDR3 is TGTGCCAGCAGTTTTCTGTTCTTC. Its protein product is CASSFLFF.

The genes are TRBV3-1 (or the pseudogene TRBV3-2) and TRBJ1-2, with TRBD1 identical over 8 bases. J lost 4 bases, V lost 0 bases, and 1 base had no gene match. Germline CDR1 and CDR2: LGHDT and YNNKEL (reference sequence). This CDR3 contains 14 residues. CDR3 DNA sequence: TGTGCCAGCAGCCAAGATGGACAGGGCTATGGCTACACCTTC. Translating it yields CASSQDGQGYGYTF.

The chain uses TRBV3-1 (or the pseudogene TRBV3-2) and TRBJ2-2, with a tentative D call TRBD2 (6 bases). The CDR3 loop spans 14 amino acids. The V gene lost 7 bases and the J gene lost 6 bases, with 15 bases spanning the gap. Looked up from germline, CDR1 is LGHDT and CDR2 is YNNKEL (reference sequence). The chain's CDR3 is CASNPLGGAGELFF. Here the CDR3 DNA reads TGTGCCAGCAACCCCCTCGGCGGGGCCGGGGAGCTGTTTTTT.